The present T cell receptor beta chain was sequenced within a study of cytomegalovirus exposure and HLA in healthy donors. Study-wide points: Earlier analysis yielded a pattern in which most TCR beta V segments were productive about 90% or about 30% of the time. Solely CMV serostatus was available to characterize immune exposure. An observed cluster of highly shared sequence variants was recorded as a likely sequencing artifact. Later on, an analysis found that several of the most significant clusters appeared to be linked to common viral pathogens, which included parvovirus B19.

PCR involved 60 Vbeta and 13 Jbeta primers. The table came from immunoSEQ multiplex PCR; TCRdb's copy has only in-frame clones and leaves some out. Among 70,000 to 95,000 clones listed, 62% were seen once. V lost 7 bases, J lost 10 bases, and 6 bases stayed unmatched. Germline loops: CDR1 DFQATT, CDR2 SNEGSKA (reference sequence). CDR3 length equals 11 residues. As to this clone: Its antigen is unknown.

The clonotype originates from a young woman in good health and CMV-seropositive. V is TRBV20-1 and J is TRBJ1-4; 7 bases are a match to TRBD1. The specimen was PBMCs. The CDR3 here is CSVERGRKLFF. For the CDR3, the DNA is TGCAGTGTTGAAAGGGGGCGAAAACTGTTTTTT.